Shown below are 6 T cell receptor beta chains from a single sample sequenced in a study of technical replicates of blood from several donors. Libraries were prepared by immunoSEQ multiplex PCR; TCRdb keeps only in-frame clonotypes and omits some of them. The data hold tens of thousands of clones, with about 92% observed a single time. Sequencing used T cells isolated from PBMCs. These receptors were obtained from a human donor in good health.

The CDR3 sequence: CASSFHTDTQYF. CDR3 nucleotides: TGTGCCAGCAGCTTCCACACAGATACGCAGTATTTT. The chain joins TRBV5-5 to TRBJ2-3; D remains ambiguous. The CDR3 spans 12 residues. V lost 2 bases and J lost 2, with 3 bases in between. CDR1 is SGHKS, CDR2 YYEKEE, per germline (reference sequence).

This clone was observed a few times. The V and J genes are TRBV11-3 and TRBJ2-2; TRBD1 is a possible D gene (6 bases). From germline, CDR1 is SGHNT and CDR2 YENEEA. The V and J ends lost 5 bases and 5 bases respectively, with 12 bases between them. The CDR3 spans 14 residues. The CDR3 spells CASSPLGGTGELFF. Here the CDR3 DNA reads TGTGCCAGCAGCCCCTTAGGGGGAACCGGGGAGCTGTTTTTT.

V gene TRBV4-1 combines with J gene TRBJ2-5, with a weak D call TRBD2 (6 bases). Between the trimmed V and J ends, which lost 0 bases and 8 bases, there was a span of 16 bases. Germline-derived CDR1 and CDR2 are MGHRA and YSYEKL. The CDR3 consists of 15 residues. The CDR3 is CASSQDKGLKRTQYF. The CDR3 nucleotides read TGCGCCAGCAGCCAAGATAAAGGACTAAAGAGAACCCAGTACTTC.

V usage is TRBV28 and J usage is TRBJ1-5; D is possibly TRBD1 (6 bases). The germline gives CDR1 MDHEN, CDR2 SYDVKM. V lost 7 bases and J 3 bases, leaving 16 bases between the germline ends. CDR3 length: 15 residues. The CDR3 DNA reads as TGTGCCAGCACCCTGTCGGACAGACACAATCAGCCCCAGCATTTT. It codes for CASTLSDRHNQPQHF.

The rearrangement links TRBV9 to TRBJ2-5, with 8 bases lining up with TRBD1. The V gene's germline CDR1 is SGDLS and CDR2 YYNGEE. The CDR3 is 14 amino acids. V was pared by 2 bases and J by 3 bases, with 3 bases of the junction left unmatched. The CDR3: CASSVGTGKETQYF. In DNA, the CDR3 is TGTGCCAGCAGCGTGGGGACAGGTAAAGAGACCCAGTACTTC.

This chain connects TRBV6-1 to TRBJ2-5, with 9 bases that match TRBD1. Per the germline V gene, CDR1 is MNHNS and CDR2 is SASEGT. J gave up 7 bases and V 0 bases, and 15 bases lay outside the gene matches. CDR3 length equals 18 residues. CDR3 DNA: TGTGCCAGCAGTGAAGCGGGGGAGGGACAGGGCATCATCGGGACCCAGTACTTC. It yields the protein CASSEAGEGQGIIGTQYF.